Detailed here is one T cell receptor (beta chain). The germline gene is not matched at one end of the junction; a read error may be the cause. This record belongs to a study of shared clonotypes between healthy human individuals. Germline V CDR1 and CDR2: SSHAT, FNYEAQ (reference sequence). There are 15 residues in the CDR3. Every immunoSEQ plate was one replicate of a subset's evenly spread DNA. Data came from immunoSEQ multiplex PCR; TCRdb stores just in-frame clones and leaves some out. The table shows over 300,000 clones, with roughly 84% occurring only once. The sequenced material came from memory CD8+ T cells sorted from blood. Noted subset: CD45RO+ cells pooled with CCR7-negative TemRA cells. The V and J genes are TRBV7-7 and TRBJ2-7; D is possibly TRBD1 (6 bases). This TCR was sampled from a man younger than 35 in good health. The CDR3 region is CASSLAFGGKNEQYF. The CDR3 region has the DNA TGTGCTAGCAGCTTAGCGTTTGGGGGCAAGAACGAGCAGTACTTC.